The 10 T cell receptor beta chains below all came from one sample that was sequenced in a study of radiotherapy plus CTLA-4 blockade in lung cancer. The assay was immunoSEQ multiplex PCR, and TCRdb's table has in-frame clones only and misses some. The top ten clones hold about 8.1% of a sample with roughly 39,000 clones, 70% to 85% of them seen once. This sample comprised peripheral blood, obtained from a patient treated with radiotherapy plus ipilimumab. These receptors were collected from a human donor with non-small cell lung cancer who had stable disease on radiotherapy plus ipilimumab.

The V gene is TRBV10-3, the J gene TRBJ1-1; the match to TRBD1 covers 10 bases. The germline CDR1 and CDR2 sequences are ENHRY and SYGVKD. The CDR3 sequence is 14 residues long. With 6 bases clipped from V and 0 bases from J, the junction kept 1 base outside the gene matches. The CDR3 reads CAIRDRGMNTEAFF. DNA for the CDR3: TGTGCCATCAGGGACAGGGGGATGAACACTGAAGCTTTCTTT.

The chain employs TRBV7-6 and TRBJ1-6; 8 positions agree with TRBD1. Per germline, CDR1 SGHVS and CDR2 FNYEAQ. Trimming cost V 5 bases and J 10 bases; bases outside gene matches: 10. This CDR3 comprises 15 residues. CDR3 sequence: CASSEGQGAGSPLHF. In nucleotides, the CDR3 is TGTGCCAGCAGCGAGGGGCAGGGGGCTGGATCACCCCTCCACTTT.

The rearrangement links TRBV27 to TRBJ1-6; TRBD1 agrees at 9 bases. The CDR3 runs 14 residues. From germline, CDR1 is MNHEY and CDR2 SMNVEV (reference sequence). V shed 8 bases and J 4 bases; nucleotides not matched to a gene: 3. CDR3 sequence: CASGDRGYNSPLHF. CDR3 nucleotide sequence: TGTGCCAGCGGAGACAGGGGGTATAATTCACCCCTCCACTTT.

This clone was counted a single time. The V gene is TRBV7-2, the J gene TRBJ2-7; D is possibly TRBD2 (6 bases). The CDR3 covers 14 residues. V lost 7 bases and J lost 0, with 13 bases in between. Germline assignment: CDR1 SGHTA and CDR2 FQGNSA. In nucleotides, the CDR3 is TGTGCCAGCAACCGGGACTCCCTCTCCTACGAGCAGTACTTC. Protein product: CASNRDSLSYEQYF.

This rearrangement joins TRBV7-2 to TRBJ2-1, with 9 bases matching TRBD2. Trimming cost V 1 base and J 5 bases; bases outside gene matches: 9. The germline gives CDR1 SGHTA, CDR2 FQGNSA. The CDR3 spans 17 residues. CDR3 DNA sequence: TGTGCCAGCAGCTTAGTGTCCCAGCGGGGGGCCCACAATGAGCAGTTCTTC. Its protein product is CASSLVSQRGAHNEQFF.

The J gene is TRBJ1-4, the V gene TRBV6-5; 9 bases match TRBD1. The CDR3 is made up of 14 amino acids. Losses at the gene ends were 6 bases for V and 2 bases for J; bases not matched to a gene: 1. The V gene's germline CDR1 is MNHEY and CDR2 SVGAGI. The CDR3 sequence: CASRTGGTNEKLFF. Here the CDR3 DNA reads TGTGCCAGCAGAACAGGGGGCACTAATGAAAAACTGTTTTTT.

This clone was observed a single time. The genes are TRBV5-5 and TRBJ1-3, with a possible D match to TRBD1 (5 bases). Per germline, CDR1 SGHKS and CDR2 YYEKEE (reference sequence). The CDR3 has 14 residues. V was clipped by 5 bases and J by 2 bases, with 11 bases between them. The CDR3, as DNA: TGTGCCAGCAGGCGGACATTTGCTGGAAACACCATATATTTT. Amino acids: CASRRTFAGNTIYF.

The J gene is TRBJ2-4, the V gene TRBV7-9, with 12 positions matching TRBD1. Unmatched junction bases numbered 10, after V lost 4 bases and J lost 3 bases. CDR3 length: 18 amino acids. Germline-derived CDR1 and CDR2 are SEHNR and FQNEAQ (reference sequence). The CDR3 DNA sequence: TGTGCCAGCAGCTGGTTACCGGGACAGGGGGCAGTCAAAAACATTCAGTACTTC. It is translated as CASSWLPGQGAVKNIQYF. The full variable domain, its missing parts supplied by reference TRBV7-9 and TRBJ2-4, is DTGVSQNPRHKITKRGQNVTFRCDPISEHNRLYWYRQTLGQGPEFLTYFQNEAQLEKSRLLSDRFSAERPKGSFSTLEIQRTEQGDSAMYLCASSWLPGQGAVKNIQYFGAGTRLSVL.

The rearrangement uses TRBV7-2 and TRBJ1-2; 10 nucleotides line up with TRBD1. J gave up 3 bases and V 7 bases, and 8 bases lay outside the gene matches. The CDR3 spans 15 residues. The germline CDR1 and CDR2 sequences are SGHTA and FQGNSA. As DNA, the CDR3 is TGTGCCAGCACTCAGACAGGGGGCAGGGACTATGGCTACACCTTC. Protein product: CASTQTGGRDYGYTF. Variable domain in full (rest from reference TRBV7-2 and TRBJ1-2): GAGVSQSPSNKVTEKGKDVELRCDPISGHTALYWYRQSLGQGLEFLIYFQGNSAPDKSGLPSDRFSAERTGGSVSTLTIQRTQQEDSAVYLCASTQTGGRDYGYTFGSGTRLTVV.

This clone showed up just a few times. The CDR3 sequence is CASMDIRNQPQHF. CDR3 DNA sequence: TGTGCCAGCATGGACATTAGGAATCAGCCCCAGCATTTT. The genes are TRBV2 and TRBJ1-5, with D perhaps TRBD1 (5 bases). Deletions cut 7 bases from V and 4 bases from J, with 11 bases between. CDR1 is SNHLY, CDR2 FYNNEI, per germline. The CDR3 is 13 amino acids.